The 8 T cell receptor beta chains given below trace back to one sample, sequenced in a study of graft-versus-host responses after intestinal transplantation. The authors processed graft tissue to release intraepithelial and lamina propria lymphocytes. Only in-frame clones appear in the TCRdb table, and some are missing; sequencing was by immunoSEQ multiplex PCR. The sample records about 20,000 clones, roughly four fifths being singletons. Sequenced material: ileum tissue, taken 12 days after intestinal transplant. The receptor source for this set is a human patient who received an intestinal transplant, so some T cells may come from the graft donor.

The chain joins TRBV15 to TRBJ2-1, with a weak D call TRBD2 (5 bases). The length of the CDR3 is 20 residues. Trimming left V 3 bases short and J 0 bases short, with 24 bases between. Germline loops: CDR1 LNHNV, CDR2 YYDKDF (reference sequence). This CDR3 reads CATSSARFSLVAHSYNEQFF. CDR3 nucleotide sequence: TGTGCCACCAGCAGTGCCCGGTTTTCACTGGTAGCGCACTCCTACAATGAGCAGTTCTTC.

This chain links TRBV27 with TRBJ2-7, with TRBD2 as a possible D gene (6 bases). V shed 2 bases and J shed 2 bases, with 7 bases lying between them. Germline loops: CDR1 MNHEY, CDR2 SMNVEV (reference sequence). This CDR3 spans 13 amino acids. The CDR3 DNA is TGTGCCAGCAGTTTAAGCGGGCCCTACGAGCAGTACTTC. Its protein product is CASSLSGPYEQYF.

The rearrangement links TRBV6-4 to TRBJ1-2; a possible D gene is TRBD1 (5 bases). From germline, CDR1 is MRHNA and CDR2 SNTAGT. This CDR3 has 12 amino acids. Deletions cut 2 bases from V and 14 bases from J, with 15 bases between. CDR3 nucleotide sequence: TGTGCCAGCAGTGACGGCTGGGGCGCATTTACCTTC. Protein product: CASSDGWGAFTF.

The V and J genes are TRBV5-6 and TRBJ2-5; possibly TRBD1 for D (6 bases). Trimming stripped 2 bases from V and 5 bases from J, with 10 bases between. Per germline, CDR1 SGHDT and CDR2 YYEEEE. This CDR3 region has 13 residues. The CDR3 sequence: CASSFYQGETQYF. The CDR3 nucleotides read TGTGCCAGCAGCTTTTATCAGGGGGAGACCCAGTACTTC.

This clone has just one count. CDR3: CASSPGQGGGYEQYF. For the CDR3, the DNA is TGTGCCAGCTCGCCGGGACAGGGTGGGGGCTACGAGCAGTACTTC. This sequence joins TRBV18 and TRBJ2-7; 9 bases agree with TRBD1. In germline, CDR1 is KGHSH, CDR2 LQKENI. The trim removed 6 bases at V and 3 bases at J, leaving 9 bases unmatched. The CDR3 loop spans 15 amino acids. The whole variable domain, filled in from reference TRBV18 and TRBJ2-7, reads NAGVMQNPRHLVRRRGQEARLRCSPMKGHSHVYWYRQLPEEGLKFMVYLQKENIIDESGMPKERFSAEFPKEGPSILRIQQVVRGDSAAYFCASSPGQGGGYEQYFGPGTRLTVT.

This chain connects TRBV7-9 to TRBJ1-2; D possibly corresponds to TRBD1 (5 bases). V was clipped by 5 bases and J by 4 bases, with 17 bases between them. CDR1 is SEHNR and CDR2 is FQNEAQ in the germline V gene (reference sequence). The CDR3 has 15 amino acids. CDR3 amino acids: CASSLPPGVLYGYTF. CDR3 nucleotides: TGTGCCAGCAGCCTTCCCCCGGGGGTACTCTATGGCTACACCTTC.

The rearrangement uses TRBV19 and TRBJ2-7; D is possibly TRBD2 (7 bases). Germline CDR1 and CDR2: LNHDA and SQIVND (reference sequence). V lost 10 bases and J 7 bases, leaving 17 bases between the germline ends. The CDR3 contains 12 residues. In DNA, the CDR3 is TGTGCCACCATGGGGGGGCTCGCTGAGCAGTACTTC. It translates to CATMGGLAEQYF.

The DNA of the CDR3 is TGTGCCAGCAGCTTAGATTCCAGGTTGAACACTGAAGCTTTCTTT. Translating it yields CASSLDSRLNTEAFF. The chain has TRBV11-3 and TRBJ1-1; D gene ambiguous. CDR3 length: 15 amino acids. V was trimmed by 0 bases and J by 0 bases, leaving 8 bases between them. CDR1 is SGHNT and CDR2 is YENEEA in the germline V gene.